This passage covers 13 T cell receptor beta chains from one sample sequenced in a study of PD-L1 blockade in urothelial cancer. Sequencing used immunoSEQ multiplex PCR; TCRdb keeps in-frame clones, though not all of them. The sample gives about 120,000 clones, around 93% of which show up once; 3.5% to 4.5% is in the top ten. Time point denoted: peripheral blood 6 weeks after treatment start. The specimen comprised PBMCs, sampled around atezolizumab (anti-PD-L1) treatment. These receptors came from a man in his 60s with urothelial cancer.

The chain uses TRBV4-3 and TRBJ2-7; TRBD1 matches at 10 bases. The V and J ends lost 2 bases and 2 bases, in that order; junction bases with no gene match: 9. From germline, CDR1 is LGHNA and CDR2 YSLEER. The CDR3 is 17 residues long. CDR3 DNA sequence: TGCGCCAGCAGCCAAACCTTGACAGGGGGCTTCGCCTACGAGCAGTACTTC. Protein product: CASSQTLTGGFAYEQYF.

This chain connects TRBV7-9 to TRBJ1-5, with TRBD1 as a possible D gene (6 bases). The CDR3 runs to 13 residues. Germline CDR1 is SEHNR and CDR2 is FQNEAQ (reference sequence). V lost 2 bases and J lost 7, with 9 bases in between. The CDR3 DNA reads TGTGCCAGCAGCTTAAAGGGGGACCAGCCCCAGCATTTT. Protein sequence: CASSLKGDQPQHF.

V usage is TRBV7-3 and J usage is TRBJ2-2; possible D gene TRBD2, 6 bases. The length of the CDR3 is 15 residues. Trimming shortened V by 3 bases and J by 1 base, and 9 bases separated the two germline ends. Looked up from germline, CDR1 is SGHTA and CDR2 is FQGTGA. In DNA, the CDR3 is TGTGCCAGCAGCTTGGGACTCATGAACACCGGGGAGCTGTTTTTT. The encoded protein is CASSLGLMNTGELFF.

The rearrangement joins TRBV7-2 to TRBJ1-3; D is uncertain. The CDR3 totals 12 residues. The germline CDR1 and CDR2 sequences are SGHTA and FQGNSA. V was cut by 1 base and J by 9 bases, with 7 bases left in between. Here the CDR3 DNA reads TGTGCCAGCAGCTTAGATTGGAGCACCATATATTTT. Protein sequence: CASSLDWSTIYF.

This chain links TRBV5-6 with TRBJ2-7; D unresolved. CDR1 and CDR2 (germline): SGHDT, YYEEEE. Between the trimmed V and J ends, which lost 1 base and 0 bases, there was a span of 11 bases. The CDR3 contains 15 residues. The CDR3 reads CASSLYAGSSYEQYF. CDR3 nucleotides: TGTGCCAGCAGCTTGTACGCAGGAAGCTCCTACGAGCAGTACTTC.

The DNA for the CDR3 is TGTGCCAGCACCCAGGGAACACTGAACACTGAAGCTTTCTTT. Residues: CASTQGTLNTEAFF. This chain joins TRBV6-1 and TRBJ1-1; a weak D match, TRBD1 (5 bases). The CDR3 runs 14 residues. Trimming took 7 bases from V and 0 from J, leaving 12 bases between them. From germline, CDR1 is MNHNS and CDR2 SASEGT.

Worth noting for this clone: The junction and the germline gene differ at one end; a read error may be behind it. In nucleotides, the CDR3 is TGTGCCAGCTCCCCACCCCAACCTGCGGAGAACTATGGCTACACCTTC. Its protein is CASSPPQPAENYGYTF. The rearrangement joins TRBV18 to TRBJ1-2; no clear D gene. The germline V gene encodes CDR1 KGHSH and CDR2 LQKENI. The CDR3 sequence is 16 residues long.

This clone was counted a single time. The genes are TRBV5-6 and TRBJ2-1; 11 bases align to TRBD2. The CDR3 consists of 15 residues. In germline, CDR1 is SGHDT, CDR2 YYEEEE. The ends lost 0 bases at V and 4 bases at J; junction bases unmatched: 0. DNA of the CDR3: TGTGCCAGCAGCTTGGGACTAGCGGGATACAATGAGCAGTTCTTC. Amino acids: CASSLGLAGYNEQFF.

The chain links TRBV6-5 to TRBJ2-1, with 8 bases aligning to TRBD2. The length of the CDR3 is 15 residues. Germline lookup yields CDR1 MNHEY and CDR2 SVGAGI. V shed 0 bases and J 9 bases; nucleotides not matched to a gene: 7. CDR3 residues: CASSYSGGRWSEQFF. The CDR3 nucleotides are TGTGCCAGCAGTTACTCCGGCGGGAGGTGGAGTGAGCAGTTCTTC.

The rearrangement links TRBV7-3 to TRBJ2-5, with 8 bases matching TRBD2. CDR3 length equals 14 residues. V lost 2 bases and J lost 3; bases outside the gene matches: 2. The germline CDR1 and CDR2 sequences are SGHTA and FQGTGA. The CDR3 sequence is CASSLFGGEETQYF. The CDR3 DNA reads TGTGCCAGCAGCTTATTCGGGGGGGAAGAGACCCAGTACTTC.

This chain connects TRBV30 to TRBJ2-3, with TRBD1 identical over 9 bases. Losses at the gene ends were 4 bases for V and 4 bases for J; bases not matched to a gene: 9. Germline V gene data show CDR1 as GTSNPN and CDR2 as SVGIG (reference sequence). This CDR3 is 15 amino acids long. In DNA form, the CDR3 reads TGTGCCTGGAACGGACAGGGGAGGGCTTCAGATACGCAGTATTTT. This sequence encodes CAWNGQGRASDTQYF.

The gene calls are TRBV2 and TRBJ1-1; D perhaps matches TRBD1 (5 bases). V dropped 7 bases and J dropped 3 bases, with 12 bases sitting between them. The CDR3 loop spans 13 amino acids. The V gene's germline CDR1 is SNHLY and CDR2 FYNNEI. The CDR3 nucleotides are TGTGCCAGCACGGCCGCCAGGGACACTGAAGCTTTCTTT. Protein: CASTAARDTEAFF.

The rearrangement joins TRBV7-7 to TRBJ2-7; the match to TRBD1 covers 8 bases. This CDR3 has 13 amino acids. Germline V gene data show CDR1 as SSHAT and CDR2 as FNYEAQ (reference sequence). The trim removed 5 bases at V and 6 bases at J, leaving 6 bases unmatched. In DNA, the CDR3 is TGTGCCAGCAGCGTCGACAGGGGTGGCGAGCAGTACTTC. The encoded protein is CASSVDRGGEQYF.